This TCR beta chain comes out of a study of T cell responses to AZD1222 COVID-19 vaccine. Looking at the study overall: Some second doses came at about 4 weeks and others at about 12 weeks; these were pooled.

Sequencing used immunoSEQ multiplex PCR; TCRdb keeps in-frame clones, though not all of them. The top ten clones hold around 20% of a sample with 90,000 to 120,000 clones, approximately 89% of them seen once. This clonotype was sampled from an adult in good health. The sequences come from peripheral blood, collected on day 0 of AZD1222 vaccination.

Written as DNA, the CDR3 is TGCGCCAGCAGTCAATCCAGAGCGCCTTCCTACGAGCAGTACTTC. It codes for CASSQSRAPSYEQYF. The chain couples TRBV23-1 to TRBJ2-7; D is unclear. TRBV23-1 is filed as an ORF, its function uncertain. This CDR3 is 15 amino acids long. Trimming removed 0 bases from V and 1 base from J, with 10 bases in between.